This entry features one T cell receptor (beta chain) sequence. This entry belongs to a study of blood T cell repertoires in COVID-19. About the study: From the United States, Italy and Spain came samples of acute and convalescent COVID-19.

Germline V gene data show CDR1 as SGHNT and CDR2 as YENEEA. This CDR3 contains 15 residues. V was trimmed by 5 bases and J by 0 bases, leaving 14 bases between them. Measured with immunoSEQ multiplex PCR; TCRdb has only the in-frame clones, and not every one. The sample has 110,000 or so clones; 83% are singletons. This TCR derives from a woman aged 60-75 years with acute or convalescent COVID-19. The chain links TRBV11-3 to TRBJ2-7, with D possibly TRBD2 on 6 matching bases. The sample taken for sequencing was peripheral blood. The CDR3 loop reads CASSPGYGSSYEQYF. The CDR3 DNA follows: TGTGCCAGCAGCCCCGGGTACGGGAGCTCCTACGAGCAGTACTTC.